The 23 T cell receptor beta chains below all came from one sample that was sequenced in a study of CD8+ T cells in alopecia areata. RNA was isolated and reverse transcribed to cDNA, the sequencing template. Sequencing used immunoSEQ multiplex PCR; TCRdb keeps in-frame clones, though not all of them. The repertoire holds under 7,500 clones, with around 65% as singletons. The treatment here: oral pan-JAK inhibitor, 5-10 mg twice daily. Specimens obtained from alopecia areata patients comprised lesional scalp punch biopsies and peripheral blood. The sequencing used skin, collected at week 4, from a patient treated with tofacitinib. Every receptor here comes from a human donor with alopecia areata.

The chain recombines TRBV27 with TRBJ2-7, with D perhaps TRBD1 (6 bases). The CDR3 contains 14 residues. Looked up from germline, CDR1 is MNHEY and CDR2 is SMNVEV (reference sequence). Trimming took 5 bases from V and 3 from J, leaving 14 bases between them. CDR3 nucleotide sequence: TGTGCCAGCAGTCCCGTGGACAGATTCTACGAGCAGTACTTC. This gives the protein CASSPVDRFYEQYF.

The genes are TRBV6-6 and TRBJ2-3; D gene ambiguous. CDR1 is MNHNY and CDR2 is SVGAGI in the germline V gene (reference sequence). This CDR3 has 15 residues. V gave up 0 bases and J gave up 3 bases, with 10 bases separating them. The CDR3 bases are TGTGCCAGCAGTTACTCCGGGTATCGAACAGATACGCAGTATTTT. Its protein product is CASSYSGYRTDTQYF.

This clone has only a few counts. This chain connects TRBV5-5 to TRBJ2-1; 9 bases are shared with TRBD2. J lost 8 bases, V lost 3 bases, and 9 bases had no gene match. Germline CDR1 and CDR2: SGHKS and YYEKEE (reference sequence). The CDR3 length is 15 residues. Here the CDR3 reads CASSWLAGGFYEQFF. The CDR3 DNA reads TGTGCCAGCAGCTGGCTGGCGGGAGGGTTCTATGAGCAGTTCTTC. Looking up the rest from reference TRBV5-5 and TRBJ2-1 gives the full variable domain: DAGVTQSPTHLIKTRGQQVTLRCSPISGHKSVSWYQQVLGQGPQFIFQYYEKEERGRGNFPDRFSARQFPNYSSELNVNALLLGDSALYLCASSWLAGGFYEQFFGPGTRLTVL.

A remark on this clone: This sample also contains other DNA sequences that code for the same CDR3. The chain has TRBV27 and TRBJ2-7, with D maybe TRBD1 (6 bases). Trimming shortened V by 4 bases and J by 1 base, and 8 bases separated the two germline ends. The CDR3 consists of 13 residues. Per germline, CDR1 MNHEY and CDR2 SMNVEV (reference sequence). The CDR3 bases are TGTGCCAGCAGTTACGACAGGTCCTACGAGCAGTACTTC. Protein: CASSYDRSYEQYF.

The gene calls are TRBV5-1 and TRBJ2-5; D is uncertain. The DNA end favors TRBJ2-7, so the J call may be wrong. This CDR3 is 14 amino acids long. Germline V gene sequence: CDR1 SGHRS, CDR2 YFSETQ. Here the CDR3 DNA reads TGCGCCAGCGCAGGAGTAAATGAACCCTACGAGCAGTACTTC. This translates into CASAGVNEPYEQYF.

There are a few counts of this clone. The chain uses TRBV5-1 and TRBJ2-7; 9 nucleotides align to TRBD1. The trim removed 4 bases at V and 1 base at J, leaving 9 bases unmatched. The CDR3 is 16 residues long. Germline-derived CDR1 and CDR2 are SGHRS and YFSETQ. The CDR3 DNA reads as TGCGCCAGCAGCCGGGTGGGGACAGGGTTTTCCTACGAGCAGTACTTC. It specifies CASSRVGTGFSYEQYF.

This clone occurred once. V and J are TRBV5-1 and TRBJ2-7; possibly TRBD1 for D (6 bases). The CDR3 has 16 residues. Germline CDR1 and CDR2: SGHRS and YFSETQ. Trimming cost V 4 bases and J 1 base, with 18 bases left between them. For the CDR3, the DNA is TGCGCCAGCAGCCAGGGGACATCCCATCCTTCCTACGAGCAGTACTTC. The encoded protein is CASSQGTSHPSYEQYF.

The chain carries TRBV5-5 and TRBJ2-1; 9 nucleotides align to TRBD1. The germline gives CDR1 SGHKS, CDR2 YYEKEE (reference sequence). After removal of 3 bases from V and 8 bases from J, the junction contained 6 bases not matched to a gene. The CDR3 covers 14 residues. Written as DNA, the CDR3 is TGTGCCAGCAGCTACGGACAGGGGAGCGATGAGCAGTTCTTC. Translating gives CASSYGQGSDEQFF.

The chain links TRBV29-1 to TRBJ2-7; TRBD1 aligns across 8 bases. This CDR3 has 14 residues. Germline CDR1 and CDR2: SQVTM and ANQGSEA. Unmatched junction bases numbered 3, after V lost 0 bases and J lost 2 bases. The CDR3 region has the DNA TGCAGCGTTGAAGATCCGACAGGGGCCTACGAGCAGTACTTC. This encodes CSVEDPTGAYEQYF.

The chain carries TRBV9 and TRBJ2-3, with a tentative D call TRBD2 (6 bases). CDR3 length equals 15 residues. CDR1 is SGDLS, CDR2 YYNGEE, per germline. The germline V and J ends were trimmed by 0 bases and 1 base, with 9 bases remaining between them. CDR3 in DNA: TGTGCCAGCAGCGTAGATTCGGGAGGCACAGATACGCAGTATTTT. Translating gives CASSVDSGGTDTQYF.

This clone was seen only once. This chain joins TRBV13 and TRBJ1-1; D call uncertain. The CDR3 is 15 residues long. Trimming removed 4 bases from V and 4 bases from J, with 16 bases in between. The germline V gene encodes CDR1 PRHDT and CDR2 FYEKMQ (reference sequence). The CDR3 here is CASSYRGEGGTEAFF. CDR3 in DNA: TGTGCCAGCAGCTATAGAGGAGAGGGAGGCACTGAAGCTTTCTTT.

The chain combines TRBV14 with TRBJ2-3; TRBD2 might be the D (5 bases). CDR1 and CDR2 from the germline V gene are SGHDN and FVKESK. Between the trimmed V and J ends, which lost 2 bases and 6 bases, there was a span of 15 bases. CDR3 length: 15 residues. The CDR3 sequence is CASSQFGQWEDTQYF. The CDR3 bases are TGTGCCAGCAGCCAATTCGGGCAGTGGGAGGATACGCAGTATTTT.

The count of this clone is one. The chain joins TRBV18 to TRBJ2-1; D possibly uses TRBD1 or TRBD2 (5 bases each). Germline loops: CDR1 KGHSH, CDR2 LQKENI. The CDR3 is 16 amino acids. V lost 0 bases and J lost 7, with 16 bases in between. The CDR3 is CASSPPGTRMPNEQFF. DNA of the CDR3: TGTGCCAGCTCACCACCCGGGACCCGGATGCCTAATGAGCAGTTCTTC.

This clone was detected only a few times. The J gene is TRBJ2-1, the V gene TRBV2, with D unclear. Trimming took 1 base from V and 0 from J, leaving 7 bases between them. Germline CDR1 SNHLY, CDR2 FYNNEI. CDR3 length equals 15 residues. The CDR3 DNA reads as TGTGCCAGCAGTGAAGACATTAGCTCCTACAATGAGCAGTTCTTC. Protein: CASSEDISSYNEQFF.

This chain links TRBV27 with TRBJ2-7, with 7 bases aligning to TRBD1. Germline CDR1 is MNHEY and CDR2 is SMNVEV (reference sequence). The CDR3 spans 17 residues. V shed 3 bases and J 4 bases; nucleotides not matched to a gene: 15. CDR3 nucleotide sequence: TGTGCCAGCAGTTTCACCTCTCACCCGGGGACAGCTTACGAGCAGTACTTC. Protein: CASSFTSHPGTAYEQYF.

The chain carries TRBV4-2 and TRBJ1-2; tentatively, D is TRBD1 (5 bases). The CDR3 is 14 residues long. In germline, CDR1 is LGHNA, CDR2 YNFKEQ. Trimming took off 1 base at V and 4 bases at J, with 10 bases between the two ends. As DNA, the CDR3 is TGTGCCAGCAGCCAAGGTGGGGGTCTCTATGGCTACACCTTC. Amino acid sequence: CASSQGGGLYGYTF.

The chain uses TRBV28 and TRBJ1-2, with 10 bases that match TRBD1. Germline CDR1 and CDR2: MDHEN and SYDVKM. This CDR3 contains 15 residues. Trimming took 5 bases from V and 2 from J; bases not matched to a gene: 5. CDR3 sequence reads: CASSLQDRGNYGYTF. CDR3 nucleotide sequence: TGTGCCAGCAGTCTCCAGGACAGGGGGAACTATGGCTACACCTTC.

J is TRBJ2-5 and V is TRBV5-5, with a possible D match to TRBD2 (6 bases). Per germline, CDR1 SGHKS and CDR2 YYEKEE (reference sequence). This CDR3 region has 15 residues. With 3 bases removed from V and 5 bases from J, the gap between germline ends came to 17 bases. The CDR3 loop is CASSSPLSGSETQYF. In DNA form, the CDR3 reads TGTGCCAGCAGCTCCCCATTGTCCGGGAGTGAGACCCAGTACTTC.

This clone was observed a few times. The chain joins TRBV11-2 to TRBJ2-1; D may be TRBD2 (5 bases). The germline V gene has CDR1 SGHAT and CDR2 FQNNGV. The CDR3 has 14 amino acids. V was trimmed by 4 bases and J by 10 bases, leaving 17 bases between them. Here the CDR3 DNA reads TGTGCCAGCAGCTCCCTTAGCGTCGGCGGAGAGCAGTTCTTC. This codes for CASSSLSVGGEQFF.

The CDR3 protein is CASSWGVVPNTEAFF. For the CDR3, the DNA is TGCGCCAGCAGCTGGGGGGTGGTTCCCAACACTGAAGCTTTCTTT. J is TRBJ1-1 and V is TRBV5-1; D may be TRBD1 (5 bases). This CDR3 region has 15 residues. The germline gives CDR1 SGHRS, CDR2 YFSETQ. V lost 3 bases and J lost 2, with 14 bases in between.

The chain couples TRBV5-6 to TRBJ2-1, with 12 nucleotides matching TRBD2. The CDR3 spans 17 residues. Germline loops: CDR1 SGHDT, CDR2 YYEEEE. V lost 3 bases and J lost 2; bases outside the gene matches: 6. As DNA, the CDR3 is TGTGCCAGCAGCTCGAACGGACTAGCGGGGACCTACAATGAGCAGTTCTTC. Translating it yields CASSSNGLAGTYNEQFF.

V usage is TRBV5-1 and J usage is TRBJ2-3; no clear D gene. Per the germline V gene, CDR1 is SGHRS and CDR2 is YFSETQ. V lost 0 bases and J 4 bases, leaving 3 bases between the germline ends. The CDR3 is 12 residues long. The CDR3 is CASSLGSDTQYF. CDR3 DNA: TGCGCCAGCAGCTTGGGGTCAGATACGCAGTATTTT.

This chain connects TRBV7-9 to TRBJ1-1, with no clear D. CDR3 size: 12 residues. Germline V gene sequence: CDR1 SEHNR, CDR2 FQNEAQ (reference sequence). V lost 5 bases, J lost 5 bases, and 9 bases lay in between. The CDR3 reads CASSREGTEAFF. In DNA, the CDR3 is TGTGCCAGCAGCCGCGAGGGAACTGAAGCTTTCTTT. Supplemented by reference TRBV7-9 and TRBJ1-1, the full variable domain reads DTGVSQNPRHKITKRGQNVTFRCDPISEHNRLYWYRQTLGQGPEFLTYFQNEAQLEKSRLLSDRFSAERPKGSFSTLEIQRTEQGDSAMYLCASSREGTEAFFGQGTRLTVV.